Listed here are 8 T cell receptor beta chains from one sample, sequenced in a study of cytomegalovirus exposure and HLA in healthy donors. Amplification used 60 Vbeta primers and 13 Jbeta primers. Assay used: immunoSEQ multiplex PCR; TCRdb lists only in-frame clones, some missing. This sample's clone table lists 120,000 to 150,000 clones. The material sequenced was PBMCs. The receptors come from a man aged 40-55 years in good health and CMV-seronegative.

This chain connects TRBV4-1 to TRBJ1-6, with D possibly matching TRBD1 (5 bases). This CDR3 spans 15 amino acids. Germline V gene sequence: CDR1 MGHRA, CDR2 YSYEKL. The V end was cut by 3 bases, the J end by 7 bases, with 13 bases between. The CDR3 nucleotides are TGCGCCAGCAGCCAGGAGACAGCTGCCAATTCACCCCTCCACTTT. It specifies CASSQETAANSPLHF.

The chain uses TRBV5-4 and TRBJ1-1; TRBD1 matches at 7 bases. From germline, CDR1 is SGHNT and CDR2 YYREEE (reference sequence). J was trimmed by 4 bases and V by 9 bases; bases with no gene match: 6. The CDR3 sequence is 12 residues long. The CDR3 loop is CAIMDRSTEAFF. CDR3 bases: TGTGCCATCATGGACAGGTCCACTGAAGCTTTCTTT.

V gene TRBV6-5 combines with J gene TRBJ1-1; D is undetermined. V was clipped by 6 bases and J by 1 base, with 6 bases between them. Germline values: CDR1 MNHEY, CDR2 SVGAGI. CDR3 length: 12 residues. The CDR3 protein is CASSKQNTEAFF. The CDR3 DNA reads TGTGCCAGCAGCAAACAGAACACTGAAGCTTTCTTT.

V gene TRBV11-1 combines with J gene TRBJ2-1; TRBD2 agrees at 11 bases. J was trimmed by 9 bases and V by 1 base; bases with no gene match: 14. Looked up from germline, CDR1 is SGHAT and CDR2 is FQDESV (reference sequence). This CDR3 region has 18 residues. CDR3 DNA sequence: TGTGCCAGCAGCTTAGTTCGCTTGGGTAGCGGGGGGGCCGGTGAGCAGTTCTTC. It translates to CASSLVRLGSGGAGEQFF.

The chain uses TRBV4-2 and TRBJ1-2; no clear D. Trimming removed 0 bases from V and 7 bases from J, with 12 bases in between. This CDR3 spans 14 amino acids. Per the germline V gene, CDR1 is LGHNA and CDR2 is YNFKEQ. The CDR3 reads CASSQDVGSGGYTF. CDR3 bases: TGTGCCAGCAGCCAAGATGTGGGTTCGGGTGGCTACACCTTC.

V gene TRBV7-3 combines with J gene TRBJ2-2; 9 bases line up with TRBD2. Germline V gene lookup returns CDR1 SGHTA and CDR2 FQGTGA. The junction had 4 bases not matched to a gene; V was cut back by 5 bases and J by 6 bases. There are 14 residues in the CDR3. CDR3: CASSTGTSSGELFF. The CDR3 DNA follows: TGTGCCAGCAGCACCGGGACTAGCTCCGGGGAGCTGTTTTTT.

The DNA for the CDR3 is TGTGCCAGCAGCAGTCTAGCGCCCGGGGAGCTGTTTTTT. Its protein product is CASSSLAPGELFF. This chain links TRBV21-1 with TRBJ2-2; TRBD2, the table's D call, was not compared with the DNA. TRBV21-1 is labeled a pseudogene. CDR3 length: 13 amino acids.

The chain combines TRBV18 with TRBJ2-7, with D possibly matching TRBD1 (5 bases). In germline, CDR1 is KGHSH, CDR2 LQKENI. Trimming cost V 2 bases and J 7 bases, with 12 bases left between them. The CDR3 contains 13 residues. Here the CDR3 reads CASSPGAYKEQYF. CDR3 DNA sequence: TGTGCCAGCTCACCAGGGGCGTATAAGGAGCAGTACTTC. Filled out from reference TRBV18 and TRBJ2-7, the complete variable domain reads NAGVMQNPRHLVRRRGQEARLRCSPMKGHSHVYWYRQLPEEGLKFMVYLQKENIIDESGMPKERFSAEFPKEGPSILRIQQVVRGDSAAYFCASSPGAYKEQYFGPGTRLTVT.